These 22 T cell receptor beta chains came from one sample sequenced in a study of T cell repertoires in cytomegalovirus infection. TCRdb called the reads again in MiXCR, with one record for every CDR3 protein. The sample lists fewer than 350,000 distinct CDR3 sequences, 8% to 10% seen once, with about 4.5% in the top ten. The specimen was PBMCs. These receptors came from a human donor in good health (CMV status not recorded). Some clones in this sample may be carry-over from other donors' samples.

This clonotype was counted at least ten times. The chain carries TRBV7-2 and TRBJ2-7; D might be TRBD2 (9 bases). This CDR3 contains 17 residues. Per the germline V gene, CDR1 is SGHTA and CDR2 is FQGNSA. V lost 0 bases to trimming and J lost 6 bases, with 21 bases between them. CDR3 DNA sequence: TGTGCCAGCAGCTTAGCTAGCGGGGGACAGGCGTGGGGCGAGCAGTACTTC. It translates to CASSLASGGQAWGEQYF.

This clonotype has a count of ten or more. V is TRBV7-2 and J is TRBJ1-3, with TRBD1 matching 12 bases. V gave up 4 bases and J gave up 3 bases; unmatched junction bases: 10. Germline-derived CDR1 and CDR2 are SGHTA and FQGNSA. The CDR3 consists of 18 residues. The CDR3 coding sequence is TGTGCCAGCAGCTCCGGGACAGGGGGCACTTGGGGTGGAAACACCATATATTTT. Translation gives CASSSGTGGTWGGNTIYF.

V is TRBV19 and J is TRBJ2-2; D may be TRBD2 (5 bases). The germline V and J ends were trimmed by 6 bases and 1 base, with 15 bases remaining between them. This CDR3 has 16 amino acids. Germline CDR1 reads LNHDA; CDR2 reads SQIVND (reference sequence). The CDR3 coding sequence is TGTGCCAGTAGCCCCGCACAGCGGCGGAACACCGGGGAGCTGTTTTTT. This translates into CASSPAQRRNTGELFF.

This clonotype turned up a few times. This CDR3 is CAWAGASNTEAFF. The DNA for the CDR3 is TGTGCCTGGGCGGGGGCCTCGAACACTGAAGCTTTCTTT. The V and J genes are TRBV30 and TRBJ1-1, with a possible D match to TRBD1 (6 bases). Germline-derived CDR1 and CDR2 are GTSNPN and SVGIG (reference sequence). The V gene lost 5 bases and the J gene lost 1 base, with 11 bases spanning the gap. The CDR3 contains 13 residues.

The genes are TRBV10-3 and TRBJ2-1, with D perhaps TRBD1 (6 bases). V was clipped by 10 bases and J by 8 bases, with 21 bases between them. CDR3 length: 14 residues. From germline, CDR1 is ENHRY and CDR2 SYGVKD. In DNA form, the CDR3 reads TGTGCCACGGCGACAGGCACCACCTGGGATGAGCAGTTCTTC. It specifies CATATGTTWDEQFF.

This chain connects TRBV9 to TRBJ2-1, with 7 bases identical to TRBD1. The CDR3 extends over 16 amino acids. The V segment lost 3 bases and the J segment 4 bases; nucleotides outside the gene matches: 10. Germline CDR1 and CDR2: SGDLS and YYNGEE. The CDR3 loop is CASSAWDSNNYNEQFF. The CDR3 DNA reads as TGTGCCAGCAGCGCCTGGGACAGCAATAATTACAATGAGCAGTTCTTC.

The V and J genes are TRBV7-2 and TRBJ2-5; D perhaps matches TRBD1 (5 bases). The V gene lost 5 bases and the J gene lost 4 bases, with 11 bases spanning the gap. The CDR3 is 13 residues long. Germline V gene data show CDR1 as SGHTA and CDR2 as FQGNSA. The CDR3 loop reads CASSMGQLETQYF. CDR3 nucleotides: TGTGCCAGCAGCATGGGGCAATTAGAGACCCAGTACTTC.

The chain combines TRBV29-1 with TRBJ1-1, with a possible D match to TRBD1 (5 bases). The CDR3 runs to 12 residues. V shed 3 bases and J shed 5 bases, with 10 bases lying between them. Germline V gene sequence: CDR1 SQVTM, CDR2 ANQGSEA. The CDR3 DNA reads as TGCAGCGTTGAGGAGGGGAGGACTGAAGCTTTCTTT. Translated: CSVEEGRTEAFF. Supplemented by reference TRBV29-1 and TRBJ1-1, the full variable domain reads SAVISQKPSRDICQRGTSLTIQCQVDSQVTMMFWYRQQPGQSLTLIATANQGSEATYESGFVIDKFPISRPNLTFSTLTVSNMSPEDSSIYLCSVEEGRTEAFFGQGTRLTVV.

The genes are TRBV19 and TRBJ1-1; D remains ambiguous. This CDR3 spans 15 amino acids. Trimming shortened V by 0 bases and J by 3 bases, and 11 bases separated the two germline ends. Germline-derived CDR1 and CDR2 are LNHDA and SQIVND (reference sequence). The CDR3 sequence is CASSIDAGRDTEAFF. In nucleotides, the CDR3 is TGTGCCAGTAGTATAGATGCAGGTCGAGACACTGAAGCTTTCTTT. The whole variable domain, filled in from reference TRBV19 and TRBJ1-1, reads DGGITQSPKYLFRKEGQNVTLSCEQNLNHDAMYWYRQDPGQGLRLIYYSQIVNDFQKGDIAEGYSVSREKKESFPLTVTSAQKNPTAFYLCASSIDAGRDTEAFFGQGTRLTVV.

There are a few counts of this clonotype. J is TRBJ2-2 and V is TRBV7-3; D possibly corresponds to TRBD2 (6 bases). The CDR3 consists of 13 residues. The V gene's germline CDR1 is SGHTA and CDR2 FQGTGA. V was trimmed by 2 bases and J by 6 bases, leaving 7 bases between them. CDR3 amino acids: CASSLWGAGELFF. Here the CDR3 DNA reads TGTGCCAGCAGCTTATGGGGGGCCGGGGAGCTGTTTTTT.

In its sample, this clonotype was seen a few times. This sequence joins TRBV2 and TRBJ1-2; D remains unclear. CDR3 length: 14 residues. Trimming shortened V by 6 bases and J by 8 bases, and 19 bases separated the two germline ends. Per germline, CDR1 SNHLY and CDR2 FYNNEI. The CDR3 DNA sequence: TGTGCCAGCAGGCAGGATCCCCCTTCTCGAGGCTACACCTTC. This encodes CASRQDPPSRGYTF.

The J gene is TRBJ1-1, the V gene TRBV4-3; TRBD1 matches at 7 bases. The V and J ends lost 4 bases and 1 base, in that order; junction bases with no gene match: 9. The CDR3 sequence is 16 residues long. The germline V gene encodes CDR1 LGHNA and CDR2 YSLEER. CDR3 sequence: CASSRLPTGANTEAFF. The DNA for the CDR3 is TGCGCCAGCAGCCGCCTTCCCACAGGGGCGAACACTGAAGCTTTCTTT.

Only a few counts were recorded for this clonotype. This chain connects TRBV7-2 to TRBJ1-3; TRBD1 might be the D (6 bases). The germline V and J ends were trimmed by 3 bases and 0 bases, with 12 bases remaining between them. Looked up from germline, CDR1 is SGHTA and CDR2 is FQGNSA. This CDR3 comprises 16 residues. The CDR3: CASSFHREGSGNTIYF. The CDR3 bases are TGTGCCAGCAGCTTCCACAGGGAGGGCTCTGGAAACACCATATATTTT.

This clonotype appeared many times. V usage is TRBV7-2 and J usage is TRBJ2-3; the D gene could be TRBD1 or TRBD2 (6 bases each). The CDR3 is 18 residues long. V was trimmed by 3 bases and J by 3 bases, leaving 22 bases between them. Germline loops: CDR1 SGHTA, CDR2 FQGNSA. CDR3 amino acids: CASSFPARGAGRTDTQYF. The DNA for the CDR3 is TGTGCCAGCAGCTTTCCGGCAAGGGGGGCGGGGCGAACAGATACGCAGTATTTT.

This clonotype was picked up a small number of times. The gene calls are TRBV28 and TRBJ1-1; 9 bases map to TRBD1. Per germline, CDR1 MDHEN and CDR2 SYDVKM. The CDR3 contains 15 residues. Losses at the gene ends were 6 bases for V and 3 bases for J; bases not matched to a gene: 8. CDR3 loop: CASRDGQGWYTEAFF. CDR3 sequence (DNA): TGTGCCAGCAGGGACGGACAGGGGTGGTACACTGAAGCTTTCTTT.

This clonotype was detected ten times or more. The chain recombines TRBV15 with TRBJ1-5; no clear D. Germline CDR1 reads LNHNV; CDR2 reads YYDKDF (reference sequence). The CDR3 is 13 amino acids. V lost 6 bases and J lost 4, with 10 bases in between. The CDR3 nucleotides are TGTGCCACCAGGACCCTAGGGAATCAGCCCCAGCATTTT. Its protein product is CATRTLGNQPQHF.

This clonotype has at least ten counts. The rearrangement uses TRBV7-2 and TRBJ2-3; the D is unclear. The germline CDR1 and CDR2 sequences are SGHTA and FQGNSA. Trimming removed 0 bases from V and 6 bases from J, with 10 bases in between. The CDR3 contains 14 residues. CDR3 bases: TGTGCCAGCAGCTTAGCGCCAGGTACCGATACGCAGTATTTT. Protein product: CASSLAPGTDTQYF.

This clonotype occurred many times. The rearrangement links TRBV7-2 to TRBJ1-2; D is unclear. The germline V gene has CDR1 SGHTA and CDR2 FQGNSA. The CDR3 is 13 amino acids. Trimming shortened V by 2 bases and J by 8 bases, and 12 bases separated the two germline ends. The CDR3 loop reads CASSLRGMVGYTF. In DNA, the CDR3 is TGTGCCAGCAGCTTACGAGGGATGGTAGGCTACACCTTC.

This clonotype came up many times. The rearrangement joins TRBV7-9 to TRBJ2-5; perhaps D is TRBD1 or TRBD2 (5 bases each). The CDR3 contains 13 residues. Germline V gives CDR1 SEHNR, CDR2 FQNEAQ (reference sequence). The V end was cut by 8 bases, the J end by 1 base, with 11 bases between. As DNA, the CDR3 is TGTGCCAGCCTCGGTGGGGGCCAAGAGACCCAGTACTTC. Protein sequence: CASLGGGQETQYF.

Many counts were recorded for this clonotype. The chain carries TRBV11-1 and TRBJ2-5; TRBD2 might be the D (6 bases). V lost 4 bases and J lost 0, with 12 bases in between. The CDR3 sequence is 15 residues long. Germline V gene lookup returns CDR1 SGHAT and CDR2 FQDESV (reference sequence). CDR3 coding DNA: TGTGCCAGCAGCTCCCCGGGACTGGACCAAGAGACCCAGTACTTC. As protein: CASSSPGLDQETQYF. Full variable domain (rest looked up from reference TRBV11-1 and TRBJ2-5): EAEVAQSPRYKITEKSQAVAFWCDPISGHATLYWYRQILGQGPELLVQFQDESVVDDSQLPKDRFSAERLKGVDSTLKIQPAELGDSAMYLCASSSPGLDQETQYFGPGTRLLVL.

The chain joins TRBV7-4 to TRBJ2-1; TRBD2 might be the D (5 bases). The CDR3 runs to 16 residues. Looked up from germline, CDR1 is SGHVT and CDR2 is SQSDAQ. V gave up 5 bases and J gave up 4 bases, with 18 bases separating them. CDR3 nucleotides: TGTGCCAGCAGCCCCCGAGGGTGGCCGACGTACAATGAGCAGTTCTTC. It translates to CASSPRGWPTYNEQFF.

This clonotype was seen more than once but under ten times. This chain connects TRBV6-2 or TRBV6-3 to TRBJ2-5; tentative D call: TRBD2 (5 bases). V gave up 0 bases and J gave up 2 bases, with 13 bases separating them. There are 16 residues in the CDR3. Germline V gene sequence: CDR1 MNHEY, CDR2 SVGEGT. The CDR3 is CASSYSRLHLQETQYF. CDR3 nucleotide sequence: TGTGCCAGCAGTTACTCAAGACTACATCTTCAAGAGACCCAGTACTTC.